This TCR beta chain was sequenced for a study of patients and donors after allogeneic stem cell transplantation. TCRdb reanalysed the RT-PCR reads using MiXCR and keeps one entry per CDR3 protein. The sample records some 880,000 distinct CDR3 sequences, roughly 18% being singletons. Germline V gene sequence: CDR1 LGHNA, CDR2 YNFKEQ. The CDR3 sequence is 15 residues long. Trimming left V 0 bases short and J 3 bases short, with 9 bases between. The sequence was obtained from a human donor who was either an allogeneic HSCT recipient or a stem cell or donor lymphocyte infusion donor (not recorded which). It is not recorded whose cells these are; they may come from a transplant donor. The gene calls are TRBV4-2 and TRBJ1-5; D gene ambiguous. Input material: blood, either unsorted or a sorted T cell fraction (not recorded which). Written as DNA, the CDR3 is TGTGCCAGCAGCCAAGAGGACGGGAACAATCAGCCCCAGCATTTT. Amino acid sequence: CASSQEDGNNQPQHF.